A selection of T cell receptor beta chains follows, all from one sample in a study of regulatory T cells in long-lasting Graves disease. TCRdb processed the multiplex PCR reads anew with MiXCR; each CDR3 protein has one entry. Here the sample spans roughly 420,000 distinct CDR3 sequences, 12% to 15% being singletons. These data were also filed under a second study, of T cells in Graves' hyperthyroidism and ophthalmopathy.

The material sequenced was peripheral blood mononuclear cells (PBMCs), taken at new diagnosis, from a patient treated with antithyroid drugs. These receptors were collected from a woman between 45 and 65 years old with Graves disease. Each CDR3 is given with its conserved first and last residue. A D gene is named only where the DNA matches it firmly. Clone size is stated in some rows and not others, as once, few, many or a class when expanded.

DNA: TGCGCCAGCAGCCAAGCGGGACAGGGGGAGTTTGGGAACACCGGGGAGCTGTTTTTT; CDR3: CASSQAGQGEFGNTGELFF; V: TRBV4-1; J: TRBJ2-2; D: TRBD1; size: few; length: 19
DNA: TGCGCCAGCAGACGCACAGATACGCAGTATTTT; CDR3: CASRRTDTQYF; V: TRBV5-1; J: TRBJ2-3; D: -; size: many; length: 11
DNA: TGCGCCAGCAGGGCGACTAGCGCACAAGAGACCCAGTACTTC; CDR3: CASRATSAQETQYF; V: TRBV5-1; J: TRBJ2-5; D: TRBD2; size: few; length: 14
DNA: TGTGCCAGCAGCTTATGGTGGGACCGACCACCGCGAGAGCAGTACTTC; CDR3: CASSLWWDRPPREQYF; V: TRBV7-8; J: TRBJ2-7; D: -; size: many; length: 16
DNA: TGCAGTGCTAGACTAGCGGGAATGAATACGCAGTATTTT; CDR3: CSARLAGMNTQYF; V: TRBV20-1; J: TRBJ2-3; D: TRBD2; size: -; length: 13
DNA: TGTGCCAGCAGTCCAGGGGCGTCCAGCACAGATACGCAGTATTTT; CDR3: CASSPGASSTDTQYF; V: TRBV27; J: TRBJ2-3; D: -; size: few; length: 15
DNA: TGTGCCAGCACCTGGGGGAGCTCCTACAATGAGCAGTTCTTC; CDR3: CASTWGSSYNEQFF; V: TRBV12-3/TRBV12-4; J: TRBJ2-1; D: -; size: many; length: 14
DNA: TGTGCCAGCAGCTTAGGACGGTCTAGTGAGACCCAGTACTTC; CDR3: CASSLGRSSETQYF; V: TRBV7-2; J: TRBJ2-5; D: -; size: many; length: 14
DNA: TGTGCCTGGGAACCGGGACAACTCTACAATGAGCAGTTCTTC; CDR3: CAWEPGQLYNEQFF; V: TRBV30; J: TRBJ2-1; D: -; size: many; length: 14
DNA: TGTGCCAGCTCATCCGGACAGGACGGCTATGGCTACACCTTC; CDR3: CASSSGQDGYGYTF; V: TRBV18; J: TRBJ1-2; D: TRBD1; size: few; length: 14
DNA: TGTGCCTGGAGTGTACGGGCGAGTACAAGCTATGGCTACACCTTC; CDR3: CAWSVRASTSYGYTF; V: TRBV30; J: TRBJ1-2; D: -; size: many; length: 15
DNA: TGTGCCAGCAATCCGGGATCAGGGCTCTCCTACGAGCAGTACTTC; CDR3: CASNPGSGLSYEQYF; V: TRBV12-3/TRBV12-4; J: TRBJ2-7; D: -; size: many; length: 15
DNA: TGTGCCAGCAGCTTAGATTCTAGCGGGGGCTACAATGAGCAGTTCTTC; CDR3: CASSLDSSGGYNEQFF; V: TRBV7-2; J: TRBJ2-1; D: TRBD2; size: -; length: 16
DNA: TGCGCCAGCAGCCAAGAACCCCCGGGACAGGCAAGGGCAACTAATGAAAAACTGTTTTTT; CDR3: CASSQEPPGQARATNEKLFF; V: TRBV4-1; J: TRBJ1-4; D: TRBD1; size: few; length: 20
DNA: TGCGCCAGCAGCGGGGGGACAGCGGGAGATTCGGATACGCAGTATTTT; CDR3: CASSGGTAGDSDTQYF; V: TRBV5-1; J: TRBJ2-3; D: -; size: -; length: 16
DNA: TGTGCCAGCAGTTGGAAGTCTGAGCAGTTCTTC; CDR3: CASSWKSEQFF; V: TRBV5-6; J: TRBJ2-1; D: -; size: -; length: 11
DNA: TGTGCCAGCAGTTCCCCGACCGGGGTGTATAATTCACCCCTCCACTTT; CDR3: CASSSPTGVYNSPLHF; V: TRBV28; J: TRBJ1-6; D: -; size: few; length: 16
DNA: TGTGCCAGCAGCGTAGAGGCAGGGAGGAACGAGCAGTACTTC; CDR3: CASSVEAGRNEQYF; V: TRBV9; J: TRBJ2-7; D: -; size: few; length: 14
DNA: TGTGCCAGCACCCGGGACTACGAGCAGTACTTC; CDR3: CASTRDYEQYF; V: TRBV11-2; J: TRBJ2-7; D: -; size: many; length: 11
DNA: TGCGCCAGCAGCTTGGGGGACTCCGGGGATGAGCAGTTCTTC; CDR3: CASSLGDSGDEQFF; V: TRBV5-1; J: TRBJ2-1; D: -; size: few; length: 14
DNA: TGTGCCAGCTGGGGAACCGACACCGGGGAGCTGTTTTTT; CDR3: CASWGTDTGELFF; V: TRBV27; J: TRBJ2-2; D: -; size: -; length: 13
DNA: TGTGCCAGCAGCTCGCAACGGGGCGAGCAGTACTTC; CDR3: CASSSQRGEQYF; V: TRBV7-2; J: TRBJ2-7; D: -; size: many; length: 12
DNA: TGTGCCAGCAGTCCGTCTGGCGGGATTGGGCAGTTCTTC; CDR3: CASSPSGGIGQFF; V: TRBV27; J: TRBJ2-1; D: -; size: -; length: 13
DNA: TGTGCCAGCAGTGATTGGGGACCCACTGGGATCTATGGCTACACCTTC; CDR3: CASSDWGPTGIYGYTF; V: TRBV2; J: TRBJ1-2; D: -; size: many; length: 16
DNA: TGCAGTGCTAGAGATAGTGGCCCAGGGCAAATCTATGGCTACACCTTC; CDR3: CSARDSGPGQIYGYTF; V: TRBV20-1; J: TRBJ1-2; D: -; size: -; length: 16
DNA: TGTGCCAGCAGTTTAGTAGCGGTTACCTACGAGCAGTACTTC; CDR3: CASSLVAVTYEQYF; V: TRBV12-3/TRBV12-4; J: TRBJ2-7; D: -; size: -; length: 14
DNA: TGCGCCAGCAGCTTACCTAAAGGGACAGGGGACGAGACCCAGTACTTC; CDR3: CASSLPKGTGDETQYF; V: TRBV5-1; J: TRBJ2-5; D: TRBD1; size: few; length: 16
DNA: TGCGCCAGCAGCCAAGTCGCCGCGACAGGGCTATTTGGCAATGAGCAGTACTTC; CDR3: CASSQVAATGLFGNEQYF; V: TRBV4-1; J: TRBJ2-7; D: TRBD1; size: -; length: 18
DNA: TGTGCCACCAGTGATTCTCAGGGGGCCTTGCCCGGGGAGCTGTTTTTT; CDR3: CATSDSQGALPGELFF; V: TRBV24-1; J: TRBJ2-2; D: TRBD1; size: many; length: 16